This is a list of T cell receptor beta chains from one sample in a study of T cell repertoires in cytomegalovirus infection. One entry per CDR3 protein results from TCRdb running MiXCR on the reads. The sample has roughly 310,000 distinct CDR3 sequences; 25% to 35% are singletons. Antigen specificity for these receptors is unknown. Sequencing was performed on cultured PBMCs, taken from culture after CMV antigen stimulation. The receptors were sampled from a human donor in good health (CMV status not recorded). Some clones in this sample may be carry-over from other donors' samples. Both conserved end residues are part of each CDR3. The D gene is left open where the match is weak. For some rows the clone size is stated as once, few or many, or as a class when expanded; others skip it.

>NA|NA|TRBV2|TRBJ1-5
CAGAGANQPQHF
TGTGCCGGGGCCGGGGCAAATCAGCCCCAGCATTTT
>NA|TRBD2|TRBV3-1|TRBJ2-5
CASLQGGIGETQYF
TGTGCCAGCCTGCAGGGAGGGATTGGAGAGACCCAGTACTTC
>few|TRBD2|TRBV28|TRBJ2-1
CASSPGLASSYNEQFF
TGTGCCAGCAGTCCGGGACTAGCGTCCTCCTACAATGAGCAGTTCTTC
>NA|NA|TRBV10-2|TRBJ2-5
CASSEMGAGETQYF
TGCGCCAGCAGTGAGATGGGGGCAGGAGAGACCCAGTACTTC
>NA|NA|TRBV28|TRBJ2-2
CASSLISANTGELFF
TGTGCCAGCAGTTTAATCAGCGCGAACACCGGGGAGCTGTTTTTT
>many|NA|TRBV7-2|TRBJ2-7
CASSSGLRPEQYF
TGTGCCAGCAGCTCCGGTCTCCGGCCCGAGCAGTACTTC
>few|NA|TRBV6-1|TRBJ2-5
CATSPGTPQETQYF
TGTGCCACATCCCCCGGGACACCCCAAGAGACCCAGTACTTC
>once|NA|TRBV7-2|TRBJ1-5
CASSFAGRRVNQPQHF
TGTGCCAGCAGCTTCGCGGGCCGGCGGGTTAATCAGCCCCAGCATTTT
>many|NA|TRBV7-2|TRBJ1-5
CASSSPLARAGQPQHF
TGTGCCAGCAGCTCCCCCCTTGCAAGGGCAGGCCAGCCCCAGCATTTT
>NA|TRBD1|TRBV28|TRBJ1-5
CASSSPGQPAKYSNQPQHF
TGTGCCAGCAGTTCCCCGGGACAGCCAGCCAAGTATAGCAATCAGCCCCAGCATTTT
>few|NA|TRBV6-5|TRBJ2-7
CASNQGPPPYEQYF
TGTGCCAGCAACCAGGGACCCCCGCCCTACGAGCAGTACTTC
>NA|NA|TRBV7-7|TRBJ2-1
CASSLGWGAFNEQFF
TGTGCTAGCAGCTTAGGGTGGGGAGCCTTCAATGAGCAGTTCTTC
>few|NA|TRBV6-1|TRBJ2-1
CASSEARARQRNEQFF
TGTGCCAGCAGTGAAGCGCGGGCGCGCCAGAGAAATGAGCAGTTCTTC
>NA|NA|TRBV10-3|TRBJ1-1
CAIKDVKQGNTEAFF
TGTGCCATCAAGGACGTAAAGCAAGGGAACACTGAAGCTTTCTTT
>few|NA|TRBV7-6|TRBJ2-7
CASSRTKYEQYF
TGTGCCAGCAGTCGTACTAAATACGAGCAGTACTTC
>NA|TRBD2|TRBV3-1|TRBJ2-2
CASSRLAAGELFF
TGTGCCAGCAGCCGACTAGCCGCCGGGGAGCTGTTTTTT
>few|TRBD1|TRBV7-3|TRBJ2-1
CASSRGQGTYNEQFF
TGTGCCAGCAGCCGGGGACAGGGCACCTACAATGAGCAGTTCTTC
>NA|TRBD2|TRBV28|TRBJ2-7
CASSTYGLAGEGYEQYF
TGTGCCAGCAGCACTTACGGATTAGCGGGGGAAGGTTACGAGCAGTACTTC
>few|NA|TRBV6-1|TRBJ1-2
CASSAGPTGNYGYTF
TGTGCCAGCAGTGCGGGCCCGACAGGCAACTATGGCTACACCTTC
>many|TRBD1|TRBV7-2|TRBJ2-7
CASSLTGDEQYF
TGTGCCAGCAGCCTAACAGGGGACGAGCAGTACTTC
>few|NA|TRBV6-1|TRBJ2-3
CASSESVAGDEYF
TGTGCCAGCAGTGAAAGCGTTGCTGGGGATGAGTATTTT
>few|NA|TRBV6-1|TRBJ2-3
CASPPIGADTQYF
TGTGCCAGCCCCCCCATAGGGGCAGATACGCAGTATTTT